A single sample is the source of the 5 T cell receptor beta chains below, sequenced in a study of T-cell reconstitution after alpha-beta-depleted transplantation in children. Preparation of the TCRbeta library used unique molecular identifiers. TCRdb passed the PCR reads through MiXCR, listing each CDR3 protein once. The data hold 500,000 to 750,000 distinct CDR3 sequences, with approximately 13% observed a single time. Sequences were derived from PBMCs, mostly from graft donor cells, sampled 360 days after TCRalphabeta/CD19-depleted stem cell transplant. The source is a male patient younger than 18 who had a stem cell transplant for acute myeloid leukemia, so the T cells may come from the graft donor.

This clonotype was observed a handful of times. The CDR3 sequence is CSGSRVEQFF. The CDR3 nucleotides are TGCAGCGGGTCGAGGGTTGAGCAGTTCTTC. V usage is TRBV29-1 and J usage is TRBJ2-1, with D maybe TRBD2 (5 bases). The V end was cut by 7 bases, the J end by 9 bases, with 10 bases between. Germline lookup yields CDR1 SQVTM and CDR2 ANQGSEA. The CDR3 extends over 10 amino acids.

The V call is TRBV5-2, the J call TRBJ2-1; the table assigns TRBD1, which was not confirmed against the DNA. TRBV5-2 is designated a pseudogene. The length of the CDR3 is 12 residues. In nucleotides, the CDR3 is TGTGCCATGGGCCCGGGATACAATGAGCAGTTCTTC. Its translation: CAMGPGYNEQFF.

This clonotype appeared a few times. V and J are TRBV28 and TRBJ2-7; 8 bases line up with TRBD2. CDR1 MDHEN and CDR2 SYDVKM come from the germline V gene. V gave up 5 bases and J gave up 2 bases; unmatched junction bases: 8. This CDR3 has 15 residues. CDR3 region: CASSPGTRHPYEQYF. In nucleotides, the CDR3 is TGTGCCAGCAGTCCGGGGACTAGACACCCCTACGAGCAGTACTTC. The complete variable domain, with remaining parts taken from reference TRBV28 and TRBJ2-7, reads DVKVTQSSRYLVKRTGEKVFLECVQDMDHENMFWYRQDPGLGLRLIYFSYDVKMKEKGDIPEGYSVSREKKERFSLILESASTNQTSMYLCASSPGTRHPYEQYFGPGTRLTVT.

This clonotype was detected ten times or more. The V and J genes are TRBV7-6 and TRBJ2-1; D ambiguous. The CDR3 sequence is 13 residues long. Trimming took 4 bases from V and 13 from J, leaving 17 bases between them. Germline CDR1 SGHVS, CDR2 FNYEAQ. In nucleotides, the CDR3 is TGTGCCAGCAGCTCAACCCAGCCCCCTTTTCAGTTCTTC. This sequence encodes CASSSTQPPFQFF.

Turning to this clonotype: A much larger clone sits a single nucleotide away, making a read error possible. The chain combines TRBV29-1 with TRBJ1-2, with 7 bases fitting TRBD1. V lost 4 bases and J lost 7; bases outside the gene matches: 9. The CDR3 runs 13 residues. From germline, CDR1 is SQVTM and CDR2 ANQGSEA. CDR3 coding DNA: TGCAGCGTTGGTCCCGAGACAGGGAGTGGCTACACCTTC. Its protein is CSVGPETGSGYTF.